Below, 24 T cell receptor beta chains from the same sample are listed, as sequenced in a study of blood T cell repertoires in COVID-19. Sequenced by immunoSEQ multiplex PCR; TCRdb stores in-frame clones only, minus some. This sample has some 120,000 clones, with around 81% found just once. The source material was peripheral blood. The receptors stem from a human donor in a cohort sampled during active COVID-19.

The CDR3 DNA reads TGTGCCAGCTCACCCCCCGGGGGGGCTGGGGTAGGTGAAGCTTTCTTT. Protein sequence: CASSPPGGAGVGEAFF. This chain connects TRBV18 to TRBJ1-1, with a tentative D call TRBD1 (6 bases). The CDR3 has 16 amino acids. Germline-derived CDR1 and CDR2 are KGHSH and LQKENI. The germline V and J ends were trimmed by 3 bases and 7 bases, with 21 bases remaining between them.

The chain combines TRBV6-5 with TRBJ1-2, with 11 bases fitting TRBD1. The CDR3 consists of 14 residues. CDR1 is MNHEY, CDR2 SVGAGI, per germline. The V and J ends lost 1 base and 8 bases, in that order; junction bases with no gene match: 3. The CDR3 spells CASSYYGTGGGYTF. CDR3 coding DNA: TGTGCCAGCAGTTACTATGGGACAGGGGGAGGCTACACCTTC.

The CDR3 loop is CASSATRNTEAFF. As DNA, the CDR3 is TGTGCCAGCTCCGCCACTAGGAACACTGAAGCTTTCTTT. The chain joins TRBV11-3 to TRBJ1-1, with D unresolved. Germline V gives CDR1 SGHNT, CDR2 YENEEA. V lost 8 bases to trimming and J lost 1 base, with 11 bases between them. CDR3 length: 13 residues.

V usage is TRBV5-5 and J usage is TRBJ2-2, with 14 bases that match TRBD2. The CDR3 consists of 17 residues. Trimming took 4 bases from V and 1 from J; bases not matched to a gene: 3. Germline V gene lookup returns CDR1 SGHKS and CDR2 YYEKEE (reference sequence). The CDR3 DNA reads as TGTGCCAGCAGCCCGACTAGCGGGGGGGTGAACACCGGGGAGCTGTTTTTT. Its translation: CASSPTSGGVNTGELFF.

This chain uses TRBV19 with TRBJ1-5, with D perhaps TRBD1 (5 bases). The CDR3 runs to 16 residues. Deletions cut 1 base from V and 0 bases from J, with 10 bases between. Germline lookup yields CDR1 LNHDA and CDR2 SQIVND (reference sequence). The CDR3 spells CASSIVAGISNQPQHF. Here the CDR3 DNA reads TGTGCCAGTAGTATAGTGGCAGGGATTAGCAATCAGCCCCAGCATTTT.

The chain links TRBV2 to TRBJ1-4; TRBD1 might be the D (5 bases). The CDR3 covers 13 residues. Germline loops: CDR1 SNHLY, CDR2 FYNNEI. Trimming removed 1 base from V and 13 bases from J, with 13 bases in between. This CDR3 is CASSEDGWGGLFF. The CDR3 coding sequence is TGTGCCAGCAGTGAAGATGGTTGGGGGGGACTGTTTTTT.

The rearrangement links TRBV10-3 to TRBJ2-5, with D tentatively TRBD2 (5 bases). V was clipped by 0 bases and J by 3 bases, with 5 bases between them. From germline, CDR1 is ENHRY and CDR2 SYGVKD. The CDR3 spans 13 residues. The CDR3 DNA reads as TGTGCCATCAGTGAGTCCGGGGAAGAGACCCAGTACTTC. Its protein is CAISESGEETQYF.

J is TRBJ2-7 and V is TRBV5-4; 9 bases are shared with TRBD1. Losses at the gene ends were 5 bases for V and 0 bases for J; bases not matched to a gene: 6. Germline V gene sequence: CDR1 SGHNT, CDR2 YYREEE (reference sequence). The CDR3 sequence is 15 residues long. This CDR3 reads CASSPGTGSSYEQYF. In nucleotides, the CDR3 is TGTGCCAGCAGTCCCGGGACAGGGAGCTCCTACGAGCAGTACTTC.

V gene TRBV27 combines with J gene TRBJ1-3; 9 positions agree with TRBD1. Trimming cost V 3 bases and J 0 bases; bases outside gene matches: 3. The CDR3 covers 16 residues. In germline, CDR1 is MNHEY, CDR2 SMNVEV (reference sequence). CDR3 amino acids: CASSFTGGLSGNTIYF. CDR3 coding DNA: TGTGCCAGCAGTTTCACAGGGGGCCTCTCTGGAAACACCATATATTTT.

Only one count was recorded for this clone. The chain couples TRBV14 to TRBJ1-6; D not resolved. The length of the CDR3 is 16 residues. Trimming stripped 1 base from V and 0 bases from J, with 7 bases between. CDR1 is SGHDN, CDR2 FVKESK, per germline. The CDR3 DNA reads as TGTGCCAGCAGCCAAGTGGGGAGCTCCTATAATTCACCCCTCCACTTT. This sequence encodes CASSQVGSSYNSPLHF.

This clone was seen only a few times. This chain uses TRBV27 with TRBJ1-2; 8 nucleotides line up with TRBD1. This CDR3 spans 13 amino acids. Germline V gene sequence: CDR1 MNHEY, CDR2 SMNVEV (reference sequence). V shed 5 bases and J 7 bases; nucleotides not matched to a gene: 6. Here the CDR3 reads CASSLAGTGGYTF. The CDR3 DNA reads as TGTGCCAGCAGTCTAGCTGGGACAGGTGGCTACACCTTC.

This chain uses TRBV13 with TRBJ1-5, with D perhaps matching TRBD1 (5 bases). The CDR3 has 14 amino acids. V was pared by 5 bases and J by 6 bases, with 14 bases between. Germline V gene lookup returns CDR1 PRHDT and CDR2 FYEKMQ (reference sequence). Here the CDR3 reads CASSPGGEGQPQHF. In DNA, the CDR3 is TGTGCCAGCAGCCCCGGGGGGGAAGGTCAGCCCCAGCATTTT.

The V and J genes are TRBV25-1 and TRBJ1-6; no clear D. The CDR3 length is 15 residues. Per the germline V gene, CDR1 is MGHDK and CDR2 is SYGVNS. Trimming cost V 1 base and J 8 bases, with 12 bases left between them. The CDR3 DNA sequence: TGTGCCAGCAGTGAATCCCCAGAGGGAGATTCACCCCTCCACTTT. Translating it yields CASSESPEGDSPLHF.

V and J are TRBV10-3 and TRBJ2-7; D may be TRBD2 (6 bases). Per the germline V gene, CDR1 is ENHRY and CDR2 is SYGVKD. There are 15 residues in the CDR3. V lost 6 bases and J 0 bases, leaving 15 bases between the germline ends. CDR3 coding DNA: TGTGCCATCAGGCCGGGGGAGTCGAGCTCCTACGAGCAGTACTTC. Translation gives CAIRPGESSSYEQYF.

A few counts support this clone. This rearrangement joins TRBV10-1 to TRBJ2-3; 13 positions agree with TRBD2. Germline CDR1 WNHNN, CDR2 SYGVQD (reference sequence). J was trimmed by 3 bases and V by 4 bases; bases with no gene match: 4. The CDR3 runs to 16 residues. Written as DNA, the CDR3 is TGCGCCAGCAGTGGGGGACTAGCGGGGATGACAGATACGCAGTATTTT. The encoded protein is CASSGGLAGMTDTQYF.

This sequence joins TRBV5-1 and TRBJ1-1, with D perhaps matching TRBD1 (5 bases). Trimming took off 3 bases at V and 1 base at J, with 10 bases between the two ends. The CDR3 contains 14 residues. Germline V lookup: CDR1 SGHRS, CDR2 YFSETQ. CDR3 in amino acids: CASSWGTGNTEAFF. The CDR3 DNA follows: TGCGCCAGCAGCTGGGGAACAGGGAACACTGAAGCTTTCTTT.

The chain employs TRBV9 and TRBJ2-2; 10 bases fit TRBD2. CDR1 and CDR2 (germline): SGDLS, YYNGEE. The CDR3 spans 17 residues. V dropped 0 bases and J dropped 2; count of bases not matched to a gene: 4. The CDR3 loop reads CASSVDSGGPNTGELFF. CDR3 sequence (DNA): TGTGCCAGCAGCGTAGATAGCGGGGGGCCCAACACCGGGGAGCTGTTTTTT.

In DNA form, the CDR3 reads TGTGCCAGCAGTTACTGGGCAGATAGCTCCTACGAGCAGTACTTC. This gives the protein CASSYWADSSYEQYF. The J gene is TRBJ2-7, the V gene TRBV6-5; D remains unclear. Per germline, CDR1 MNHEY and CDR2 SVGAGI. The CDR3 sequence is 15 residues long. With 1 base removed from V and 0 bases from J, the gap between germline ends came to 10 bases.

The rearrangement links TRBV6-4 to TRBJ1-1, with unresolved D. The CDR3 totals 13 residues. Germline CDR1 reads MRHNA; CDR2 reads SNTAGT. Deletions cut 3 bases from V and 1 base from J, with 6 bases between. This CDR3 is CASSESENTEAFF. CDR3 sequence (DNA): TGTGCCAGCAGTGAATCAGAGAACACTGAAGCTTTCTTT.

This clone has more than one count but fewer than ten. The CDR3 DNA sequence: TGTGCCATCAGTGACAGGAAGCCGAACACTGAAGCTTTCTTT. Amino acid sequence: CAISDRKPNTEAFF. The genes are TRBV10-3 and TRBJ1-1; D remains unclear. The V gene's germline CDR1 is ENHRY and CDR2 SYGVKD. V lost 3 bases to trimming and J lost 1 base, with 9 bases between them. The CDR3 has 14 residues.

V and J are TRBV6-6 and TRBJ2-7, with a tentative D call TRBD2 (5 bases). The ends were cut back, 8 bases at V and 0 bases at J, with 11 bases in the middle. The CDR3 is made up of 13 amino acids. CDR1 and CDR2 from the germline V gene are MNHNY and SVGAGI (reference sequence). The CDR3 region is CASCTGDSYEQYF. Here the CDR3 DNA reads TGTGCCAGCTGCACCGGGGACTCCTACGAGCAGTACTTC.

The CDR3 here is CAIRGGDRTYNSPLHF. The DNA for the CDR3 is TGTGCCATCAGGGGGGGGGACAGGACCTATAATTCACCCCTCCACTTT. The chain joins TRBV10-3 to TRBJ1-6; TRBD1 matches at 8 bases. The CDR3 totals 16 residues. Germline trimming cut 6 bases from V and 2 bases from J; bases unmatched to any gene: 6. Germline V gene lookup returns CDR1 ENHRY and CDR2 SYGVKD.

V is TRBV27 and J is TRBJ2-1; 7 bases are shared with TRBD2. The CDR3 consists of 13 residues. The germline V gene has CDR1 MNHEY and CDR2 SMNVEV (reference sequence). The J segment lost 14 bases and the V segment lost 5 bases, leaving 12 bases of the junction unmatched. The CDR3 nucleotides are TGTGCCAGCAGTCGATCTTCCGGGACTATCGAGTTCTTC. The encoded protein is CASSRSSGTIEFF.

The chain joins TRBV2 to TRBJ2-5; D possibly corresponds to TRBD2 (5 bases). The CDR3 spans 13 residues. CDR1 and CDR2 from the germline V gene are SNHLY and FYNNEI. The V end lost 10 bases, the J end lost 5 bases, and 17 bases lay between the germline ends. Here the CDR3 DNA reads TGTGCCACCACATGGGGTTCGGGGGAGACCCAGTACTTC. This sequence encodes CATTWGSGETQYF.